This record concerns one T cell receptor (beta chain) sequence. Its target is not known. The source of the sample is a study of T cell responses to AZD1222 COVID-19 vaccine. The CDR3 has 14 residues. Per germline, CDR1 KGHSH and CDR2 LQKENI. The V end was cut by 2 bases, the J end by 8 bases, with 15 bases between. Study-wide findings and caveats: Epitopes outside B.1.351 and B.1.1.7 mutated regions reportedly drew nearly half of spike TCRs. The breadth and depth of Spike-specific TCRs increased once two AZD1222 doses had been given. Donors were mostly white British, more females; clonal diversity possibly underestimated.

Here immunoSEQ multiplex PCR was the method, and the copy in TCRdb shows in-frame clones only, minus some. The sample shows 70,000 to 95,000 clones, about 88% of them seen only once. The sequencing here drew on peripheral blood, taken 28 days after the second AZD1222 dose. V usage is TRBV18 and J usage is TRBJ1-2; D is undetermined. This clonotype was obtained from an adult who received the AZD1222 COVID-19 vaccine. CDR3 sequence reads: CASSPSERRGGYTF. In nucleotides, the CDR3 is TGTGCCAGCTCACCATCCGAGCGGAGAGGGGGCTACACCTTC.